Below are 14 T cell receptor beta chains sequenced from a single sample in a study of T cell responses to AZD1222 COVID-19 vaccine. Assay: immunoSEQ multiplex PCR; the TCRdb copy retains only in-frame clones and omits some. Of 90,000 to 150,000 clones listed, around 87% are singletons. The sample in question was peripheral blood, obtained on day 0 of AZD1222 vaccination. These receptors were taken from an adult in good health.

The chain combines TRBV3-1 (or the pseudogene TRBV3-2) with TRBJ1-1; D not resolved. V dropped 6 bases and J dropped 0 bases, with 8 bases sitting between them. Germline loops: CDR1 LGHDT, CDR2 YNNKEL (reference sequence). This CDR3 spans 13 amino acids. In DNA form, the CDR3 reads TGTGCCAGCAGGGACTACCTGAACACTGAAGCTTTCTTT. This translates into CASRDYLNTEAFF.

V usage is TRBV4-2 and J usage is TRBJ2-5, with 7 positions matching TRBD1. In germline, CDR1 is LGHNA, CDR2 YNFKEQ. V lost 5 bases and J lost 5; bases outside the gene matches: 8. The CDR3 length is 14 residues. CDR3 in DNA: TGTGCCAGCAGCGTACAGGGGTTCGGGGAGACCCAGTACTTC. This encodes CASSVQGFGETQYF.

This clone has a single count. The V and J genes are TRBV10-3 and TRBJ2-5; D perhaps matches TRBD2 (6 bases). V was trimmed by 6 bases and J by 4 bases, leaving 18 bases between them. The germline V gene has CDR1 ENHRY and CDR2 SYGVKD. CDR3 length: 15 amino acids. The CDR3 DNA reads TGTGCCATCAGAAGTTTCGGGGGAAAGGGAGAGACCCAGTACTTC. This encodes CAIRSFGGKGETQYF.

This rearrangement joins TRBV29-1 to TRBJ1-3; unclear D gene. This CDR3 contains 13 residues. Germline CDR1 is SQVTM and CDR2 is ANQGSEA. The germline V and J ends were trimmed by 8 bases and 0 bases, with 11 bases remaining between them. CDR3 in DNA: TGCAGCATCCGAAACAACTCTGGAAACACCATATATTTT. It is translated as CSIRNNSGNTIYF.

Notes on this clone: The junction shows a germline mismatch at one end, possibly a read error. This chain links TRBV7-2 with TRBJ1-2; D is unresolved. This CDR3 has 14 residues. The germline gives CDR1 SGHTA, CDR2 FQGNSA. The CDR3 here is CLSTKADSNYGYTF. CDR3 DNA sequence: TGCTTGTCAACCAAGGCAGACTCCAACTATGGCTACACCTTC.

This chain connects TRBV6-5 to TRBJ1-2; weak D call: TRBD1 (6 bases). Trimming left V 6 bases short and J 10 bases short, with 21 bases between. Per germline, CDR1 MNHEY and CDR2 SVGAGI. The length of the CDR3 is 14 residues. CDR3 nucleotides: TGTGCCAGCAGCGCTCTGACAGAGGGGGATCTCTACACCTTC. Translation gives CASSALTEGDLYTF.

This clone was observed a single time. The chain combines TRBV4-3 with TRBJ1-2, with D maybe TRBD1 (5 bases). There are 19 residues in the CDR3. V was pared by 1 base and J by 2 bases, with 23 bases between. Germline CDR1 and CDR2: LGHNA and YSLEER. The CDR3 DNA reads TGCGCCAGCAGCCAAGGTAGTTTTGTAGACAGCCCGGAGAACTATGGCTACACCTTC. This gives the protein CASSQGSFVDSPENYGYTF.

This rearrangement joins TRBV18 to TRBJ2-7; D remains ambiguous. Germline-derived CDR1 and CDR2 are KGHSH and LQKENI. This CDR3 contains 14 residues. Trimming stripped 0 bases from V and 0 bases from J, with 6 bases between. CDR3 protein: CASSPPGDSYEQYF. The CDR3 nucleotides read TGTGCCAGCTCACCACCCGGTGACTCCTACGAGCAGTACTTC.

The J gene is TRBJ2-2, the V gene TRBV9, with D unresolved. Trimming pared 1 base from V and 2 bases from J, leaving 12 bases between. Germline V lookup: CDR1 SGDLS, CDR2 YYNGEE. The CDR3 is 16 residues long. Here the CDR3 reads CASSVSPAFNTGELFF. In DNA form, the CDR3 reads TGTGCCAGCAGCGTATCACCCGCCTTTAACACCGGGGAGCTGTTTTTT.

This clone was found a few times. The V and J genes are TRBV27 and TRBJ1-6, with TRBD1 matching 10 bases. The germline V gene has CDR1 MNHEY and CDR2 SMNVEV (reference sequence). The CDR3 runs to 15 residues. Germline trimming cut 2 bases from V and 6 bases from J; bases unmatched to any gene: 1. This CDR3 is CASSLGTGVNSPLHF. CDR3 nucleotide sequence: TGTGCCAGCAGTTTAGGGACAGGGGTTAATTCACCCCTCCACTTT.

This clone showed up just once. The chain has TRBV25-1 and TRBJ2-7; no reliable D call. This CDR3 spans 12 amino acids. Deletions cut 7 bases from V and 1 base from J, with 8 bases between. CDR1 and CDR2 from the germline V gene are MGHDK and SYGVNS. CDR3 region: CASKHTSYEQYF. CDR3 DNA: TGTGCCAGCAAACATACTTCCTACGAGCAGTACTTC.

This clone appeared once. The junction departs from germline at one end; a sequencing error may be responsible. V gene TRBV27 combines with J gene TRBJ2-3, with TRBD2 identical over 13 bases. The CDR3 spans 17 residues. Germline values: CDR1 MNHEY, CDR2 SMNVEV (reference sequence). In DNA form, the CDR3 reads TGTGCCTGCAGTCGGACTAGCGGGGGACCTAGCACAGATACGCAGTATTTT. Translation gives CACSRTSGGPSTDTQYF.

This clone turned up a few times. This chain links TRBV6-1 with TRBJ2-1; 7 bases align to TRBD1. The CDR3 is 16 amino acids. Trimming at V came to 4 bases and at J to 3 bases, leaving 9 bases not matched to a gene. Germline values: CDR1 MNHNS, CDR2 SASEGT. CDR3 amino acids: CASSVPGTESYNEQFF. The CDR3 nucleotides read TGTGCCAGCAGTGTCCCCGGGACAGAGAGCTACAATGAGCAGTTCTTC.

This chain joins TRBV18 and TRBJ1-5; 10 nucleotides align to TRBD1. The CDR3 has 15 residues. Germline values: CDR1 KGHSH, CDR2 LQKENI. V trimming: 3 bases; J trimming: 6 bases; junction bases outside the gene matches: 5. The CDR3 bases are TGTGCCAGCTCACCTCTGGGACAGGGGACTCAGCCCCAGCATTTT. Its protein is CASSPLGQGTQPQHF.